Presented here are 22 T cell receptor beta chains from one specimen sequenced in a study of shared clonotypes between healthy human individuals. Clones were sequenced by immunoSEQ multiplex PCR, and TCRdb holds only the in-frame ones, with some missing. The table has some 1 million clones, more than 60% seen once. Sequences were obtained from memory CD4+ T cells sorted from blood. Sample subset: CD45RA-negative fraction. The receptors were sampled from a man aged 18 to 29 in good health.

This rearrangement joins TRBV10-1 to TRBJ2-5; 7 bases align to TRBD1. Germline lookup yields CDR1 WNHNN and CDR2 SYGVQD (reference sequence). This CDR3 is built from 13 residues. V trimming: 3 bases; J trimming: 3 bases; junction bases outside the gene matches: 1. This CDR3 is CASSDGTEETQYF. The CDR3, as DNA: TGCGCCAGCAGTGACGGGACAGAAGAGACCCAGTACTTC.

V usage is TRBV5-1 and J usage is TRBJ2-1, with unresolved D. The CDR3 loop spans 13 amino acids. Germline V lookup: CDR1 SGHRS, CDR2 YFSETQ. The V and J ends lost 2 bases and 4 bases respectively, with 7 bases between them. In DNA form, the CDR3 reads TGCGCCAGCAGCTTCCAGATGTACAATGAGCAGTTCTTC. Protein product: CASSFQMYNEQFF.

J is TRBJ2-5 and V is TRBV5-6; weak D call: TRBD2 (6 bases). The CDR3 runs to 16 residues. With 6 bases removed from V and 1 base from J, the gap between germline ends came to 19 bases. Looked up from germline, CDR1 is SGHDT and CDR2 is YYEEEE. CDR3 region: CASITNGLASQETQYF. The CDR3 region has the DNA TGTGCCAGCATCACCAACGGGCTAGCGAGCCAAGAGACCCAGTACTTC.

The DNA of the CDR3 is TGTGCCAGCAGCCAAGTCAGGGGGGGAAATGAAAAACTGTTTTTT. The encoded protein is CASSQVRGGNEKLFF. This chain joins TRBV4-2 and TRBJ1-4; 7 bases map to TRBD1. CDR3 size: 15 residues. Losses at the gene ends were 1 base for V and 5 bases for J; bases not matched to a gene: 4. Germline V gene sequence: CDR1 LGHNA, CDR2 YNFKEQ.

J is TRBJ2-1 and V is TRBV4-1; TRBD2 aligns across 10 bases. V lost 0 bases to trimming and J lost 12 bases; unmatched junction nucleotides: 8. The CDR3 runs to 15 residues. CDR1 MGHRA and CDR2 YSYEKL come from the germline V gene. The CDR3: CASSQDYLAGVLQFF. As DNA, the CDR3 is TGCGCCAGCAGCCAAGATTACCTAGCGGGGGTTTTGCAGTTCTTC.

Comments on this clone: This CDR3 is also generated by other DNA sequences in the sample. Here the CDR3 reads CASSLGQGNTEAFF. CDR3 sequence (DNA): TGTGCCAGCAGCTTAGGACAGGGAAACACTGAAGCTTTCTTT. The gene calls are TRBV7-2 and TRBJ1-1; 7 bases map to TRBD1. The CDR3 has 14 amino acids. V lost 1 base to trimming and J lost 2 bases; unmatched junction nucleotides: 1. Looked up from germline, CDR1 is SGHTA and CDR2 is FQGNSA.

V and J are TRBV6-1 and TRBJ2-1; TRBD2 aligns across 8 bases. The length of the CDR3 is 15 residues. Trimming removed 6 bases from V and 4 bases from J; junction bases left unmatched: 8. The germline gives CDR1 MNHNS, CDR2 SASEGT. The CDR3 DNA sequence: TGTGCCAGCAGCATCAGGGCTAGCGGGTACAATGAGCAGTTCTTC. Protein sequence: CASSIRASGYNEQFF.

The chain recombines TRBV10-1 with TRBJ1-2; D perhaps matches TRBD1 (5 bases). Trimming took 0 bases from V and 5 from J, leaving 7 bases between them. The CDR3 has 13 amino acids. The V gene's germline CDR1 is WNHNN and CDR2 SYGVQD (reference sequence). The chain's CDR3 is CASSESRQYGYTF. The CDR3 nucleotides read TGCGCCAGCAGTGAGTCGAGACAGTATGGCTACACCTTC.

V and J are TRBV6-1 and TRBJ1-1; maybe TRBD1 (5 bases). In germline, CDR1 is MNHNS, CDR2 SASEGT. With 1 base removed from V and 11 bases from J, the gap between germline ends came to 11 bases. This CDR3 spans 12 amino acids. The CDR3 sequence is CASSEGTRWAFF. The DNA of the CDR3 is TGTGCCAGCAGTGAAGGGACAAGGTGGGCTTTCTTT.

The genes are TRBV25-1 and TRBJ1-1; TRBD1 is a possible D gene (5 bases). The CDR3 is 15 amino acids. V lost 7 bases to trimming and J lost 4 bases, with 19 bases between them. Germline V gene sequence: CDR1 MGHDK, CDR2 SYGVNS. The CDR3, as DNA: TGTGCCAGCACCCCTAAAGTCCCGGGACGCACTGAAGCTTTCTTT. Its translation: CASTPKVPGRTEAFF.

The rearrangement uses TRBV9 and TRBJ1-5; no firm D call. CDR1 and CDR2 (germline): SGDLS, YYNGEE. The CDR3 is made up of 10 amino acids. V lost 6 bases, J lost 9 bases, and 7 bases lay in between. The CDR3, as DNA: TGTGCCAGCATCTTGAGGCCCCAGCATTTT. It codes for CASILRPQHF.

The chain has TRBV5-1 and TRBJ2-5; 8 positions agree with TRBD2. V dropped 0 bases and J dropped 2; count of bases not matched to a gene: 6. The CDR3 covers 16 residues. The germline V gene has CDR1 SGHRS and CDR2 YFSETQ. CDR3 region: CASSLEPGGQQETQYF. DNA for the CDR3: TGCGCCAGCAGCTTGGAACCGGGGGGGCAACAAGAGACCCAGTACTTC.

The chain is built from TRBV7-2 and TRBJ2-1; 8 nucleotides line up with TRBD2. CDR3 length: 16 residues. V dropped 6 bases and J dropped 4; count of bases not matched to a gene: 11. Germline lookup yields CDR1 SGHTA and CDR2 FQGNSA. CDR3 region: CASRGQASGLYNEQFF. The CDR3 region has the DNA TGTGCCAGCAGGGGTCAGGCTAGCGGGTTATACAATGAGCAGTTCTTC.

The V call is TRBV5-4, the J call TRBJ2-6; D is tentatively TRBD1 or TRBD2 (5 bases each). Germline assignment: CDR1 SGHNT and CDR2 YYREEE (reference sequence). V lost 6 bases, J lost 1 base, and 11 bases lay in between. The CDR3 consists of 15 residues. For the CDR3, the DNA is TGTGCCAGCACTCTTGGGGGATCTGGGGCCAACGTCCTGACTTTC. Protein: CASTLGGSGANVLTF.

This chain uses TRBV6-1 with TRBJ1-1; D is unresolved. The V gene lost 1 base and the J gene lost 3 bases, with 15 bases spanning the gap. Per germline, CDR1 MNHNS and CDR2 SASEGT. The CDR3 sequence is 16 residues long. The CDR3 protein is CASSEVSGMEDTEAFF. CDR3 bases: TGTGCCAGCAGTGAAGTGAGTGGAATGGAGGACACTGAAGCTTTCTTT.

This clone was seen at least ten times. The V gene is TRBV5-4, the J gene TRBJ2-3; TRBD1 is a possible D gene (5 bases). The CDR3 is 15 residues long. V lost 0 bases, J lost 5 bases, and 13 bases lay in between. Germline CDR1 SGHNT, CDR2 YYREEE (reference sequence). The CDR3 loop is CASSLDPVRGDTQYF. The CDR3 DNA sequence: TGTGCCAGCAGCTTGGATCCAGTAAGGGGAGATACGCAGTATTTT.

This clone was observed a single time. The V gene is TRBV6-6, the J gene TRBJ2-2; tentatively, D is TRBD1 (6 bases). Germline CDR1 is MNHNY and CDR2 is SVGAGI (reference sequence). The V end was cut by 6 bases, the J end by 3 bases, with 14 bases between. The CDR3 is 15 amino acids. The CDR3 DNA sequence: TGTGCCAGCAGCCCTGGACAGACCTACACCGGGGAGCTGTTTTTT. Protein product: CASSPGQTYTGELFF.

This rearrangement joins TRBV6-5 to TRBJ1-3; no reliable D call. Germline V gives CDR1 MNHEY, CDR2 SVGAGI. Trimming pared 6 bases from V and 1 base from J, leaving 10 bases between. There are 14 residues in the CDR3. The CDR3 is CASRLGSSGNTIYF. In DNA form, the CDR3 reads TGTGCCAGCAGGCTGGGGTCATCTGGAAACACCATATATTTT.

With regard to this clone: One base away lies a much larger clone, so this may be a sequencing read error. The rearrangement joins TRBV7-2 to TRBJ1-1, with unresolved D. The CDR3 has 13 residues. Trimming left V 5 bases short and J 0 bases short, with 7 bases between. Germline V gene lookup returns CDR1 SGHTA and CDR2 FQGNSA. The DNA for the CDR3 is TGTGCCAGCAGCCAAGACATGAACACTGAAGCTTTCTTT. The encoded protein is CASSQDMNTEAFF.

The chain has TRBV2 and TRBJ2-2; D assignment may be TRBD1 or TRBD2 (5 bases each). V lost 6 bases and J lost 3, with 8 bases in between. Germline V gene sequence: CDR1 SNHLY, CDR2 FYNNEI. This CDR3 has 13 residues. The CDR3 nucleotides are TGTGCCAGCAGCCGGGACCACACCGGGGAGCTGTTTTTT. It translates to CASSRDHTGELFF.

The J gene is TRBJ2-2, the V gene TRBV7-8; maybe TRBD2 (5 bases). In germline, CDR1 is SGHVS, CDR2 FQNEAQ. The CDR3 has 13 amino acids. The V gene lost 5 bases and the J gene lost 7 bases, with 11 bases spanning the gap. The CDR3 loop is CASSHGVGGELFF. CDR3 in DNA: TGTGCCAGCAGCCACGGGGTGGGCGGGGAGCTGTTTTTT.

The CDR3 region has the DNA TGTGCCAGCAGCTTAGCCGGGACAGGGCTAGGCAATCAGCCCCAGCATTTT. It yields the protein CASSLAGTGLGNQPQHF. The chain recombines TRBV7-2 with TRBJ1-5; 9 bases are shared with TRBD1. V shed 0 bases and J 2 bases; nucleotides not matched to a gene: 5. Per germline, CDR1 SGHTA and CDR2 FQGNSA. The CDR3 is made up of 17 amino acids.